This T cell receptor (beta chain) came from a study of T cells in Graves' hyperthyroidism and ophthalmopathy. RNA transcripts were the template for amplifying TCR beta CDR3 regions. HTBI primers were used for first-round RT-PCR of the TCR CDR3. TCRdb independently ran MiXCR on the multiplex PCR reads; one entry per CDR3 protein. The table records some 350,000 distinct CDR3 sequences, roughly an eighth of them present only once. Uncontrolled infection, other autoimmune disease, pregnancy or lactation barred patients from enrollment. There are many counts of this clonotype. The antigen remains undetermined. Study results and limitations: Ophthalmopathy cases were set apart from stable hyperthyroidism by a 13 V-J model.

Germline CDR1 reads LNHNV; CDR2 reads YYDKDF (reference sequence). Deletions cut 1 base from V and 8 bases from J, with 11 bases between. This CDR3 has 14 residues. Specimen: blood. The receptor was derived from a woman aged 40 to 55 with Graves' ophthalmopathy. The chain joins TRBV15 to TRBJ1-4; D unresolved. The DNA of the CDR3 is TGTGCCACCAGCAGAGGTCAAGGAAGGGAAAAACTGTTTTTT. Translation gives CATSRGQGREKLFF.